A single TCR beta chain is shown here with its context. A read error may explain this, as a much larger clone is one base away. Germline lookup yields CDR1 MNHNY and CDR2 SVGAGI (reference sequence). The CDR3 runs to 16 residues. The record originates from a study of tumor-infiltrating lymphocytes in primary liver carcinoma. From 450 to 550 ng total RNA, TCR beta cDNA was generated with a primer in the constant region. ARM-PCR was slightly modified, and three nested multiplex PCR rounds with it gave rise to the TCR beta libraries. Rounds one and two of PCR, each of roughly 11 cycles, were primed with TRBV1-TRBV30 forward primers and a C-beta reverse primer. TCRdb re-called the multiplex PCR reads through MiXCR, storing one row per CDR3 protein. The sample has about 330,000 distinct CDR3 sequences; about 65% are singletons. Unsorted whole blood yielded blood RNA, and germline DNA was extracted as well.

The sequenced sample consisted of peripheral blood. This chain links TRBV6-6 with TRBJ1-6; D possibly corresponds to TRBD1 (6 bases). This clonotype originated in a man aged 35-49 years with primary liver carcinoma and hepatitis B virus infection. CDR3 bases: TGTGACAGCAGTTACTCGTCGCGGGGGCGGGATTCACCCCTCCACTTT. As protein: CDSSYSSRGRDSPLHF.